This T cell receptor (beta chain) comes out of a study of T cell responses to AZD1222 COVID-19 vaccine. This clone showed up just once. Using immunoSEQ multiplex PCR, the repertoire was profiled, and TCRdb retains in-frame clones only, with some absent. The sample includes 120,000 to 150,000 clones, 80% to 90% of them seen just once. The germline V gene has CDR1 SGHTA and CDR2 FQGNSA. V lost 5 bases and J 6 bases, leaving 25 bases between the germline ends. This CDR3 comprises 17 residues. The V and J genes are TRBV7-2 and TRBJ1-1, with D hard to call. Sample: peripheral blood, taken on day 0 of AZD1222 vaccination. The receptor's source is an adult in good health. The CDR3 DNA is TGTGCCAGCAGCCCGCTTGAGGTTCTTGTACTTTTCGCTGAAGCTTTCTTT. This codes for CASSPLEVLVLFAEAFF.